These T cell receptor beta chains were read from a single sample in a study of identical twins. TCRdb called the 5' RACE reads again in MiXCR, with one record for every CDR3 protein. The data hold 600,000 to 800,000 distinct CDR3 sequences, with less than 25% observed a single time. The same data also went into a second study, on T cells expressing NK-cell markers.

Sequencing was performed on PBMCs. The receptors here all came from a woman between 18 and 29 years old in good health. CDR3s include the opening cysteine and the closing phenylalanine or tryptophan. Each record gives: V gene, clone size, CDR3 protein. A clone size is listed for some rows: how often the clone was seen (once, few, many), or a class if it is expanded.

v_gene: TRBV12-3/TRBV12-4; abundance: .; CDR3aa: CASRLDRVGGYTF
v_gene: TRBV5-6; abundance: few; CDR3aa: CASSLSGTTEAFF
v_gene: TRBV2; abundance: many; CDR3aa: CASTSGRETQYF
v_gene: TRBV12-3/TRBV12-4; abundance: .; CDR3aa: CASRPWGVTSPLHF
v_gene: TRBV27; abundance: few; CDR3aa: CASSPGGFEQYF
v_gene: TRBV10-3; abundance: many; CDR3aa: CAISESGRQETQYF
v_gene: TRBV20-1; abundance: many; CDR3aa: CSAPGTGLAGYTF
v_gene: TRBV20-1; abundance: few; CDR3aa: CSASIATSSETQYF
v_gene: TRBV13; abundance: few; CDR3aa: CASSRDRGDSPLHF
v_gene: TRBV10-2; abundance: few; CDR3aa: CASSDINQNTEAFF
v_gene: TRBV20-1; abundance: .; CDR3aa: CSAPQSSYNEQFF
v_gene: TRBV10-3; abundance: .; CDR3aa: CAISVSTPSYEQYF
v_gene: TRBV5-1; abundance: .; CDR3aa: CASSLGVAETYEQYF
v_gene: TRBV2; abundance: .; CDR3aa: CASSENLASGTQYF
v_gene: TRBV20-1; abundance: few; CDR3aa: CSALLPGQGFEQYF
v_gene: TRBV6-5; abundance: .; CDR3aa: CASSYPSGQGSHEQYF
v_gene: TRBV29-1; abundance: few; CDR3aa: CSVDRDSLQETQYF
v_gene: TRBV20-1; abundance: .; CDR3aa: CSARERRLNEQFF
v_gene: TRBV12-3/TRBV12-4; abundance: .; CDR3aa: CASSLLGEQLF
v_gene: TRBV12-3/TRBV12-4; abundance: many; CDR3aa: CASRGDNSPLHF
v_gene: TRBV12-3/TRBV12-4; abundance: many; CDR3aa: CASSLALKLLGIEAFF
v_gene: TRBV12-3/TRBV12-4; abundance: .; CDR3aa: CASSLPPKGSFSGNTIYF
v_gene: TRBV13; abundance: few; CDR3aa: CASGRREPEQFF
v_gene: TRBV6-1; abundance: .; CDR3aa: CASSPLGQGASPLHF
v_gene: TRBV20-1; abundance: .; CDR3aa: CSAYLAGGHEQYF
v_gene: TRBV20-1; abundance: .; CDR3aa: CSAIGTSGGQLSYEQYF
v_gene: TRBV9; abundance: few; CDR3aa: CASSVDGWDIQYF
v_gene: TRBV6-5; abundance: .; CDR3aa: CASSYDRGGTEAFF
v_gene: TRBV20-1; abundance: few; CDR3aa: CSAVGGRGTGELFF
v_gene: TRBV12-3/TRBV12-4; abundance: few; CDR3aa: CASSSGTGAYGYTF
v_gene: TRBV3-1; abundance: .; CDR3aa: CASSQTAYEQYF
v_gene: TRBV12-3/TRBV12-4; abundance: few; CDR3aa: CASSSGASGYTF
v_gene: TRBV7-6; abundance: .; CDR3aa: CASSLGWGRYEQYF
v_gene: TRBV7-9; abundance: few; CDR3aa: CASSIRDSENTEAFF
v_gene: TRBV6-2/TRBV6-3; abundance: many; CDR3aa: CASKVLSGYEQFF
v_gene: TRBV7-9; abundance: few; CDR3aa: CASSLRDRPTGELFF
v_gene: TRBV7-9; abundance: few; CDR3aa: CASSSRHPPGGTEAFF
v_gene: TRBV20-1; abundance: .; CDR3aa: CSAIGPLESQETQYF
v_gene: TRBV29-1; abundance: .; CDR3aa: CSASSRVGGTEAFF
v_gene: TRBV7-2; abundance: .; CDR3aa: CASSRDSGRDTQYF
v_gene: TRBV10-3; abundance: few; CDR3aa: CAISVEGLGHVF
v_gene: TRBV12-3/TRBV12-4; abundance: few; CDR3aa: CASSPGHVPGNTEAFF
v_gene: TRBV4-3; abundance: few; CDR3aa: CASSQEGAFTKFF
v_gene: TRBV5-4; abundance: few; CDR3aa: CASSWEETGAYEQYF
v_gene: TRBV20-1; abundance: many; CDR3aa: CSAERESTDTQYF
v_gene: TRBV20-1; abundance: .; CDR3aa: CSANRGDGSYGYTF
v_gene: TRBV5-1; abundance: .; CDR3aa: CASSLVGDEAFF
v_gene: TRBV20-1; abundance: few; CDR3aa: CSANLFSTDTQYF